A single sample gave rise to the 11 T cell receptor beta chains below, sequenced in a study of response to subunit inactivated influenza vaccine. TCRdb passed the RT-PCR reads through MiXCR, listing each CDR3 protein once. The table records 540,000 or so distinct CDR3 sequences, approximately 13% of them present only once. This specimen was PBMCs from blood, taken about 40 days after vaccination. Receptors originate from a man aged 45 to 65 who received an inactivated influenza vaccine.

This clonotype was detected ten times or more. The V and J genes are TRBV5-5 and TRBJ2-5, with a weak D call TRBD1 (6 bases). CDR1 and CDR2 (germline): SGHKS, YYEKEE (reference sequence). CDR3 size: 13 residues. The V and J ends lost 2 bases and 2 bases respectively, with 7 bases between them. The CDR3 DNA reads TGTGCCAGCAGCTTTGGGACACAAGAGACCCAGTACTTC. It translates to CASSFGTQETQYF.

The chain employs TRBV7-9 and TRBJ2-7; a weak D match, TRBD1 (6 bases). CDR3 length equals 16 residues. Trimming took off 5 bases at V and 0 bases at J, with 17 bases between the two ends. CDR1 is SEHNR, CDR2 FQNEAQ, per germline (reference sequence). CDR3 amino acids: CASSVGKGGNSYEQYF. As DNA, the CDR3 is TGTGCCAGCAGCGTAGGGAAAGGGGGTAACTCCTACGAGCAGTACTTC.

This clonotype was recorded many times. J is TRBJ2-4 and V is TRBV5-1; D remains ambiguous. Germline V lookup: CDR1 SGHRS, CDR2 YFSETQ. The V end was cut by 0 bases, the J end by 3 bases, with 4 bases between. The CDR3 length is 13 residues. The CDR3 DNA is TGCGCCAGCAGCTTGGACAGCAAAAACATTCAGTACTTC. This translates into CASSLDSKNIQYF.

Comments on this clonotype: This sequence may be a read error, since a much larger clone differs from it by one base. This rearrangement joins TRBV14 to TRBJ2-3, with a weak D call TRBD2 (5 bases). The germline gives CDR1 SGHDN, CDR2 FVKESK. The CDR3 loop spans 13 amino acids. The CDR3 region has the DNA TGTGCCAGCAGCCAGTCGGTCGGGGATACGAAGTATTTT. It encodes CASSQSVGDTKYF.

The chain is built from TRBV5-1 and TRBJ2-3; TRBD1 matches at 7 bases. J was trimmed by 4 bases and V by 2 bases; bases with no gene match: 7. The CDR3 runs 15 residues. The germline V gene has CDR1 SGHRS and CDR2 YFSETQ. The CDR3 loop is CASSFGHGQADTQYF. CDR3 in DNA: TGCGCCAGCAGCTTTGGACACGGACAGGCAGATACGCAGTATTTT.

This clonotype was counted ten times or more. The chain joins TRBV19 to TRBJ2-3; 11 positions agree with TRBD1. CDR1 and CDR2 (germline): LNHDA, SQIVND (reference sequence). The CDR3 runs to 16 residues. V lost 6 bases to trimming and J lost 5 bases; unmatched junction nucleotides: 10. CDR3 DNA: TGTGCCAGTAGGCGGGACAGGGGGATTGGCAGAGATACGCAGTATTTT. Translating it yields CASRRDRGIGRDTQYF.

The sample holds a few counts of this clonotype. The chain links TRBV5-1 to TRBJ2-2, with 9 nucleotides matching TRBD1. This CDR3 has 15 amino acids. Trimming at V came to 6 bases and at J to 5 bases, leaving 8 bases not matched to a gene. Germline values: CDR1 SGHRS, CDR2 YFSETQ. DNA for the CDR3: TGCGCCAGCAACCCCGGACAGGGGTCAACCGGGGAGCTGTTTTTT. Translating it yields CASNPGQGSTGELFF.

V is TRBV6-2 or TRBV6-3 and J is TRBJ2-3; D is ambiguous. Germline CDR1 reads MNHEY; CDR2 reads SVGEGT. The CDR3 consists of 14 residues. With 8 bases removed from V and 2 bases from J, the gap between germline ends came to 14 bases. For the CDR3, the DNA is TGTGCCAGCCAGAGGTCCCCTTACACAGATACGCAGTATTTT. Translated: CASQRSPYTDTQYF.

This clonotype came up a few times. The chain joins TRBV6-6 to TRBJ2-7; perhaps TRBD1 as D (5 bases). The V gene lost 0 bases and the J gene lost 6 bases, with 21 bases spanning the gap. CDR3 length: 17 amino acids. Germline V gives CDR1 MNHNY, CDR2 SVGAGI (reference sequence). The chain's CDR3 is CASSYSPRQRTGAEQYF. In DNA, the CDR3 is TGTGCCAGCAGTTACTCTCCAAGACAACGAACAGGAGCCGAGCAGTACTTC.

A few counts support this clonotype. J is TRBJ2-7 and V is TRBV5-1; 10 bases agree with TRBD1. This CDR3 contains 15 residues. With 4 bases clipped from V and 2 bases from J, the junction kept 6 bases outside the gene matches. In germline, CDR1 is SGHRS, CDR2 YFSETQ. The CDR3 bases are TGCGCCAGCAGCAAGGGACAGGGGTTAGCCTACGAGCAGTACTTC. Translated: CASSKGQGLAYEQYF.

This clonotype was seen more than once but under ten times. The CDR3 DNA reads TGTGCCAGCAGCACGGGACTCAGTACCTACAATGAGCAGTTCTTC. Amino acid sequence: CASSTGLSTYNEQFF. The V gene is TRBV7-2, the J gene TRBJ2-1; tentative D call: TRBD2 (6 bases). Trimming removed 5 bases at V and 2 bases at J, with 13 bases between. This CDR3 spans 15 amino acids. CDR1 and CDR2 from the germline V gene are SGHTA and FQGNSA. Using reference TRBV7-2 and TRBJ2-1 for the parts outside the CDR3, the full variable domain is GAGVSQSPSNKVTEKGKDVELRCDPISGHTALYWYRQSLGQGLEFLIYFQGNSAPDKSGLPSDRFSAERTGGSVSTLTIQRTQQEDSAVYLCASSTGLSTYNEQFFGPGTRLTVL.